The T cell receptor (beta chain) under discussion was sequenced for a study of spatial heterogeneity in lung cancer. Study at large: Beta-chain sequences were consistently detected more often than alpha-chain sequences. Study-wide results and limits: Ubiquitous expanded tumor TCRs were observed in blood more at resection than follow-up.

A unique molecular identifier was carried by every single TCR cDNA molecule. TCRdb passed the 5' RACE reads through MiXCR, listing each CDR3 protein once. Of tens of thousands of distinct CDR3 sequences in the sample, roughly an eighth are singletons; the top ten hold around 56%. There are many counts of this clonotype. What it recognizes is unknown. Time point defined: sample taken at primary tumor resection. The study sequenced unsorted whole RNA from tumor, nontumor lung or frozen PBMC. V was pared by 6 bases and J by 3 bases, with 10 bases between. Germline V gives CDR1 SGHTA, CDR2 FQGNSA. CDR3 length: 13 residues.

Sequenced material: PBMCs, taken at surgery. The rearrangement uses TRBV7-2 and TRBJ2-3, with D unresolved. The TCR sequence derives from a male donor with early-stage non-small cell lung cancer. The chain's CDR3 is CASSRARTDTQYF. The CDR3 DNA sequence: TGTGCCAGCAGTCGGGCGAGAACAGATACGCAGTATTTT.